This T cell receptor beta chain emerged from a study of cytomegalovirus exposure and HLA in healthy donors. Findings and limits, study-wide: There were a few CMV-associated chains whose specificity for CMV antigens was confirmed in vitro. The classifier reportedly diagnosed cytomegalovirus status with high sensitivity and specificity. First-cohort TCR clusters tended to co-occur in the approximately 120 validation repertoires, a later analysis found.

From germline, CDR1 is SGHTA and CDR2 FQGNSA. The CDR3 consists of 13 residues. Between the trimmed V and J ends, which lost 4 bases and 5 bases, there was a span of 11 bases. Notes on this clone: What it binds is not known.

The donors were part of the approximately 120-subject validation cohort, which stood apart from the approximately 670-subject first cohort. The method was immunoSEQ multiplex PCR; TCRdb's version includes in-frame clones alone and lacks a portion of them. The sample consists of under 150,000 clones, less than 90% of them appearing once. The receptor's source is a young man in good health and CMV-seronegative. Specimen: PBMCs. The V call is TRBV7-2, the J call TRBJ2-5; D may be TRBD1 (5 bases). CDR3 coding DNA: TGTGCCAGCAGCTGGGGCGTTCGGGAGACCCAGTACTTC. As protein: CASSWGVRETQYF.